The rows below give T cell receptor beta chains drawn from one sample of a study of T-cell memory formation after mild COVID-19. MiXCR, applied by TCRdb to the 5' RACE reads, yields one record per CDR3 protein. This sample has hundreds of thousands of distinct CDR3 sequences; around 16% occur once, and the top ten carry approximately 8.1%. The specimen sequenced was PBMCs or a T cell subset sorted from them (not recorded which). The receptors were sampled from an adult woman who had mild COVID-19 (a few samples of this study predate the infection). Cell type and time point are not known. CDR3s include the opening cysteine and the closing phenylalanine or tryptophan. Fields, in order: V gene, J gene, clone size, D gene, CDR3 protein, CDR3 DNA. D genes are given only for firm matches. Size is omitted from some rows. Given values are once, few, many or a class for expanded clones.

V gene: TRBV30; J gene: TRBJ1-6; clone size: few; D gene: -; CDR3 protein: CACTFGSYNSPLHF; CDR3 DNA: TGTGCCTGCACCTTTGGCTCCTATAATTCACCCCTCCACTTT
V gene: TRBV6-1; J gene: TRBJ1-5; clone size: many; D gene: TRBD1; CDR3 protein: CASKWQGAQPQHF; CDR3 DNA: TGTGCCAGCAAATGGCAGGGGGCTCAGCCCCAGCATTTT
V gene: TRBV27; J gene: TRBJ1-5; clone size: few; D gene: -; CDR3 protein: CASSPQAGAQPQHF; CDR3 DNA: TGTGCCAGCAGTCCTCAGGCAGGGGCCCAGCCCCAGCATTTT
V gene: TRBV3-1; J gene: TRBJ2-6; clone size: few; D gene: TRBD1; CDR3 protein: CASSQRTGGTNVLTF; CDR3 DNA: TGTGCCAGCAGCCAAAGGACAGGGGGCACCAACGTCCTGACTTTC
V gene: TRBV7-2; J gene: TRBJ1-4; clone size: -; D gene: -; CDR3 protein: CASSLNPGARSEKLFF; CDR3 DNA: TGTGCCAGCAGCCTTAACCCGGGGGCTAGAAGTGAAAAACTGTTTTTT
V gene: TRBV5-4; J gene: TRBJ1-4; clone size: -; D gene: TRBD1; CDR3 protein: CASGLWGQGYIANEKLFF; CDR3 DNA: TGTGCCAGCGGCCTATGGGGACAGGGATATATAGCTAATGAAAAACTGTTTTTT
V gene: TRBV7-9; J gene: TRBJ2-2; clone size: -; D gene: -; CDR3 protein: CASSQGSGQTGELFF; CDR3 DNA: TGTGCCAGCAGCCAAGGGTCGGGTCAAACCGGGGAGCTGTTTTTT
V gene: TRBV10-3; J gene: TRBJ2-3; clone size: few; D gene: -; CDR3 protein: CAISDGGKSTDTQYF; CDR3 DNA: TGTGCCATCAGTGATGGGGGAAAAAGCACAGATACGCAGTATTTT
V gene: TRBV5-1; J gene: TRBJ2-1; clone size: -; D gene: -; CDR3 protein: CASSLPSPGTYNEQFF; CDR3 DNA: TGCGCCAGCAGCCTTCCATCCCCAGGGACCTACAATGAGCAGTTCTTC
V gene: TRBV7-9; J gene: TRBJ1-3; clone size: -; D gene: TRBD1; CDR3 protein: CASSSTRQGYSGNTIYF; CDR3 DNA: TGTGCCAGCAGCTCAACCCGACAGGGCTACTCTGGAAACACCATATATTTT
V gene: TRBV20-1; J gene: TRBJ1-4; clone size: -; D gene: -; CDR3 protein: CSASPHEKLFF; CDR3 DNA: TGCAGTGCTAGTCCACATGAAAAACTGTTTTTT
V gene: TRBV10-3; J gene: TRBJ1-2; clone size: -; D gene: -; CDR3 protein: CAISGFVAERYGYTF; CDR3 DNA: TGTGCCATCAGTGGTTTCGTGGCAGAGAGATATGGCTACACCTTC
V gene: TRBV7-6; J gene: TRBJ2-3; clone size: -; D gene: -; CDR3 protein: CASSLEGASTDTQYF; CDR3 DNA: TGTGCCAGCAGCTTAGAAGGGGCTAGCACAGATACGCAGTATTTT
V gene: TRBV6-1; J gene: TRBJ2-7; clone size: -; D gene: -; CDR3 protein: CASSDSPEEQYF; CDR3 DNA: TGTGCCAGCAGTGATTCCCCGGAGGAGCAGTACTTC
V gene: TRBV24-1; J gene: TRBJ2-7; clone size: few; D gene: TRBD2; CDR3 protein: CATSDPTSDNNEQYF; CDR3 DNA: TGTGCCACCAGTGACCCGACTAGCGATAACAACGAGCAGTACTTC
V gene: TRBV2; J gene: TRBJ2-6; clone size: -; D gene: -; CDR3 protein: CASSGNSGANVLTF; CDR3 DNA: TGTGCCAGCAGTGGAAACTCTGGGGCCAACGTCCTGACTTTC
V gene: TRBV24-1; J gene: TRBJ2-1; clone size: few; D gene: TRBD2; CDR3 protein: CATSEAAGVSYNEQFF; CDR3 DNA: TGTGCCACCAGTGAGGCAGCGGGAGTATCCTACAATGAGCAGTTCTTC
V gene: TRBV5-1; J gene: TRBJ2-3; clone size: few; D gene: -; CDR3 protein: CASGQGTPTDTQYF; CDR3 DNA: TGCGCCAGCGGTCAGGGGACACCCACAGATACGCAGTATTTT
V gene: TRBV15; J gene: TRBJ1-1; clone size: few; D gene: -; CDR3 protein: CATSRDWGREAFF; CDR3 DNA: TGTGCCACCAGCAGAGATTGGGGCAGGGAAGCTTTCTTT
V gene: TRBV3-1; J gene: TRBJ2-1; clone size: many; D gene: TRBD2; CDR3 protein: CASSQPGGQGNEQFF; CDR3 DNA: TGTGCCAGCAGCCAGCCGGGGGGGCAGGGCAATGAGCAGTTCTTC
V gene: TRBV7-6; J gene: TRBJ1-4; clone size: -; D gene: -; CDR3 protein: CASSLGEEGEKLFF; CDR3 DNA: TGTGCCAGCAGCTTAGGGGAGGAGGGTGAAAAACTGTTTTTT
V gene: TRBV3-1; J gene: TRBJ2-1; clone size: many; D gene: -; CDR3 protein: CASSRSKRGTIINNEQFF; CDR3 DNA: TGTGCCAGCAGCCGATCTAAAAGGGGGACAATCATCAACAATGAGCAGTTCTTC
V gene: TRBV11-2; J gene: TRBJ2-1; clone size: -; D gene: -; CDR3 protein: CASSATGSRDEQFF; CDR3 DNA: TGTGCCAGCAGCGCCACAGGGAGTCGTGATGAGCAGTTCTTC
V gene: TRBV6-2/TRBV6-3; J gene: TRBJ2-3; clone size: -; D gene: -; CDR3 protein: CASTSGPVTDTQYF; CDR3 DNA: TGTGCCAGCACTTCTGGACCAGTAACAGATACGCAGTATTTT
V gene: TRBV6-2/TRBV6-3; J gene: TRBJ2-2; clone size: few; D gene: -; CDR3 protein: CASRGRRVGGELFF; CDR3 DNA: TGTGCGAGCAGAGGTCGCAGGGTAGGCGGGGAGCTGTTTTTT
V gene: TRBV19; J gene: TRBJ2-5; clone size: few; D gene: -; CDR3 protein: CASRTGTLETQYF; CDR3 DNA: TGTGCCAGTAGAACCGGGACGTTGGAGACCCAGTACTTC
V gene: TRBV11-2; J gene: TRBJ1-3; clone size: few; D gene: -; CDR3 protein: CASSLPTAPSGNTIYF; CDR3 DNA: TGTGCCAGCAGCCTTCCGACAGCACCCTCTGGAAACACCATATATTTT
V gene: TRBV7-8; J gene: TRBJ2-7; clone size: few; D gene: TRBD1; CDR3 protein: CASSLYEGAREQYF; CDR3 DNA: TGTGCCAGCAGCTTATACGAGGGGGCGCGAGAGCAGTACTTC
V gene: TRBV12-3/TRBV12-4; J gene: TRBJ2-1; clone size: -; D gene: -; CDR3 protein: CASSQYDGGREQFF; CDR3 DNA: TGTGCCAGCAGCCAATACGACGGAGGAAGAGAGCAGTTCTTC
V gene: TRBV7-9; J gene: TRBJ1-4; clone size: -; D gene: -; CDR3 protein: CASSSQGQSQAQKLFF; CDR3 DNA: TGTGCCAGCAGCAGTCAAGGACAGTCACAGGCTCAAAAACTGTTTTTT
V gene: TRBV12-3/TRBV12-4; J gene: TRBJ1-6; clone size: few; D gene: -; CDR3 protein: CASSPGLGAVTYNSPLHF; CDR3 DNA: TGTGCCAGCAGTCCTGGCTTGGGGGCAGTAACCTATAATTCACCCCTCCACTTT
V gene: TRBV12-3/TRBV12-4; J gene: TRBJ1-4; clone size: few; D gene: -; CDR3 protein: CASRGPDEKLFF; CDR3 DNA: TGTGCCAGCAGGGGGCCAGATGAAAAACTGTTTTTT
V gene: TRBV7-2; J gene: TRBJ2-1; clone size: -; D gene: TRBD2; CDR3 protein: CASSVGDYNNEQFF; CDR3 DNA: TGTGCCAGCAGCGTCGGGGACTACAACAATGAGCAGTTCTTC
V gene: TRBV5-6; J gene: TRBJ2-2; clone size: few; D gene: TRBD2; CDR3 protein: CASSFGVAGVGTGELFF; CDR3 DNA: TGTGCCAGCAGCTTCGGGGTAGCGGGGGTTGGCACCGGGGAGCTGTTTTTT
V gene: TRBV27; J gene: TRBJ2-7; clone size: few; D gene: TRBD1; CDR3 protein: CASQGQGAGSYEQYF; CDR3 DNA: TGTGCCAGCCAGGGACAGGGGGCAGGGTCCTACGAGCAGTACTTC
V gene: TRBV20-1; J gene: TRBJ1-5; clone size: few; D gene: -; CDR3 protein: CSARDRGGNQPQHF; CDR3 DNA: TGCAGTGCTAGAGATCGGGGCGGCAATCAGCCCCAGCATTTT
V gene: TRBV20-1; J gene: TRBJ2-1; clone size: few; D gene: -; CDR3 protein: CSARGGSVYNEQFF; CDR3 DNA: TGCAGTGCTAGAGGGGGGAGCGTATACAATGAGCAGTTCTTC
V gene: TRBV11-2; J gene: TRBJ1-5; clone size: many; D gene: -; CDR3 protein: CASSHGGQPQHF; CDR3 DNA: TGTGCCAGCTCCCACGGGGGTCAGCCCCAGCATTTT
V gene: TRBV12-3/TRBV12-4; J gene: TRBJ2-7; clone size: many; D gene: TRBD2; CDR3 protein: CASSPTSGRNEQYF; CDR3 DNA: TGTGCCAGCAGTCCGACTAGCGGGAGGAACGAGCAGTACTTC
V gene: TRBV3-1; J gene: TRBJ1-2; clone size: -; D gene: -; CDR3 protein: CASSQDGGYTF; CDR3 DNA: TGTGCCAGCAGCCAAGACGGGGGCTACACCTTC
V gene: TRBV2; J gene: TRBJ1-4; clone size: -; D gene: TRBD1; CDR3 protein: CASRPRGQSDEKLFF; CDR3 DNA: TGTGCCAGCAGGCCCAGGGGGCAATCGGATGAAAAACTGTTTTTT
V gene: TRBV7-6; J gene: TRBJ2-1; clone size: -; D gene: -; CDR3 protein: CASSQYYNEQFF; CDR3 DNA: TGTGCCAGCAGCCAGTACTACAATGAGCAGTTCTTC
V gene: TRBV7-2; J gene: TRBJ2-3; clone size: -; D gene: -; CDR3 protein: CASSSKPFGGQYF; CDR3 DNA: TGTGCCAGCAGCTCCAAGCCTTTTGGGGGGCAGTATTTT
V gene: TRBV25-1; J gene: TRBJ2-3; clone size: -; D gene: TRBD2; CDR3 protein: CASNLAAGTDTQYF; CDR3 DNA: TGTGCCAGTAACCTAGCGGCTGGCACAGATACGCAGTATTTT